These 20 T cell receptor beta chains were sequenced from one sample in a study of cytomegalovirus exposure and HLA in healthy donors. PCR employed 60 Vbeta and 13 Jbeta primers. Repertoires were generated with immunoSEQ multiplex PCR, while TCRdb's copy carries only in-frame clones and drops some. The table lists about 160,000 clones, around 81% of them singletons. Sample: PBMCs. These receptor sequences come from a woman aged 50 to 60 in good health and CMV-seronegative.

The J gene is TRBJ2-1, the V gene TRBV7-7; the match to TRBD2 covers 10 bases. The CDR3 loop spans 15 amino acids. J gave up 4 bases and V 6 bases, and 6 bases lay outside the gene matches. The germline gives CDR1 SSHAT, CDR2 FNYEAQ (reference sequence). CDR3 nucleotides: TGTGCCAGCAGTCCCCGGACTAGCGGTTACAATGAGCAGTTCTTC. Its protein product is CASSPRTSGYNEQFF. Full variable domain (remainder filled in from reference TRBV7-7 and TRBJ2-1): GAGVSQSPRYKVTKRGQDVTLRCDPISSHATLYWYQQALGQGPEFLTYFNYEAQPDKSGLPSDRFSAERPEGSISTLTIQRTEQRDSAMYRCASSPRTSGYNEQFFGPGTRLTVL.

This clone has just a few counts. The chain uses TRBV7-2 and TRBJ1-1, with 7 bases matching TRBD1. The CDR3 is 14 residues long. Germline V gives CDR1 SGHTA, CDR2 FQGNSA. Germline trimming cut 5 bases from V and 8 bases from J; bases unmatched to any gene: 11. This CDR3 is CASSTHGTVIEAFF. CDR3 DNA: TGTGCCAGCAGCACCCACGGGACAGTTATAGAAGCTTTCTTT.

The V call is TRBV6-1, the J call TRBJ2-7, with a tentative D call TRBD2 (5 bases). Per germline, CDR1 MNHNS and CDR2 SASEGT. The CDR3 totals 15 residues. V gave up 4 bases and J gave up 3 bases, with 16 bases separating them. CDR3: CASSAEVLDGYEQYF. CDR3 nucleotides: TGTGCCAGCAGTGCGGAGGTACTTGACGGCTACGAGCAGTACTTC.

This clone was counted once. The chain combines TRBV7-2 with TRBJ1-2; no reliable D call. The CDR3 is 13 residues long. Germline CDR1 is SGHTA and CDR2 is FQGNSA. The V gene lost 1 base and the J gene lost 8 bases, with 11 bases spanning the gap. Here the CDR3 DNA reads TGTGCCAGCAGCTTAGAATTTCACAACGGCTACACCTTC. Encoded protein: CASSLEFHNGYTF.

The CDR3 coding sequence is TGTGCCAGCAGCGTCTCAGGGGGTCTAGCTGGAAACACCATATATTTT. Amino acids: CASSVSGGLAGNTIYF. The chain carries TRBV9 and TRBJ1-3; 7 bases fit TRBD1. This CDR3 is built from 16 residues. Per germline, CDR1 SGDLS and CDR2 YYNGEE. Unmatched junction bases numbered 7, after V lost 2 bases and J lost 2 bases.

The V gene is TRBV5-1, the J gene TRBJ2-7; D remains ambiguous. The CDR3 covers 14 residues. Trimming pared 4 bases from V and 2 bases from J, leaving 13 bases between. The germline V gene has CDR1 SGHRS and CDR2 YFSETQ. This chain's CDR3 is CASSVDRTTYEQYF. The CDR3 DNA reads as TGCGCCAGCAGCGTGGACCGAACTACCTACGAGCAGTACTTC.

The CDR3: CASSSTGFGNEQFF. DNA for the CDR3: TGCGCCAGCAGCTCTACAGGGTTTGGGAATGAGCAGTTCTTC. The chain employs TRBV5-1 and TRBJ2-1; tentative D call: TRBD1 (6 bases). Germline-derived CDR1 and CDR2 are SGHRS and YFSETQ. CDR3 size: 14 residues. The V and J ends lost 3 bases and 7 bases respectively, with 14 bases between them.

This chain joins TRBV5-4 and TRBJ1-2, with TRBD1 matching over 7 bases. This CDR3 spans 14 amino acids. CDR1 is SGHNT, CDR2 YYREEE, per germline (reference sequence). Trimming took 4 bases from V and 5 from J; bases not matched to a gene: 8. CDR3 loop: CASSARPGQYGYTF. CDR3 coding DNA: TGTGCCAGCAGCGCTCGACCGGGACAGTATGGCTACACCTTC.

The rearrangement links TRBV4-3 to TRBJ2-6; 7 nucleotides match TRBD1. The V and J ends lost 4 bases and 3 bases, in that order; junction bases with no gene match: 6. This CDR3 comprises 16 residues. Germline lookup yields CDR1 LGHNA and CDR2 YSLEER. The CDR3 protein is CASSPKGAGGANVLTF. The CDR3 coding sequence is TGCGCCAGCAGCCCAAAGGGGGCCGGTGGGGCCAACGTCCTGACTTTC.

The chain is built from TRBV19 and TRBJ1-4, with D perhaps TRBD1 (6 bases). The CDR3 contains 13 residues. The V gene lost 9 bases and the J gene lost 5 bases, with 13 bases spanning the gap. The germline gives CDR1 LNHDA, CDR2 SQIVND (reference sequence). The CDR3 DNA follows: TGTGCCAGCCTAGACAGGCCAAATGAAAAACTGTTTTTT. This sequence encodes CASLDRPNEKLFF.

This clone has just a few counts. The rearrangement uses TRBV5-4 and TRBJ1-4; D may be TRBD1 (6 bases). The CDR3 covers 16 residues. Germline V CDR1 and CDR2: SGHNT, YYREEE (reference sequence). Trimming took off 3 bases at V and 3 bases at J, with 15 bases between the two ends. In DNA, the CDR3 is TGTGCCAGCAGCTCCCAAGTACAGGGAGCTAATGAAAAACTGTTTTTT. It codes for CASSSQVQGANEKLFF.

V and J are TRBV7-9 and TRBJ2-1; weak D call: TRBD2 (7 bases). This CDR3 is 15 amino acids long. V was cut by 3 bases and J by 5 bases, with 14 bases left in between. CDR1 is SEHNR, CDR2 FQNEAQ, per germline (reference sequence). This CDR3 reads CASSFTGGQNNEQFF. DNA of the CDR3: TGTGCCAGCAGCTTCACCGGGGGGCAAAACAATGAGCAGTTCTTC.

This clone was seen just once. The rearrangement links TRBV28 to TRBJ2-7, with D unresolved. The CDR3 covers 14 residues. V shed 4 bases and J shed 2 bases, with 12 bases lying between them. CDR1 and CDR2 from the germline V gene are MDHEN and SYDVKM. The CDR3 bases are TGTGCCAGCAGTTCCCCAGGCGCGACCTACGAGCAGTACTTC. It yields the protein CASSSPGATYEQYF.

The rearrangement links TRBV19 to TRBJ1-5, with TRBD1 matching 10 bases. The CDR3 contains 17 residues. CDR1 is LNHDA, CDR2 SQIVND, per germline (reference sequence). The trim removed 5 bases at V and 5 bases at J, leaving 12 bases unmatched. CDR3 loop: CASSPDRGRFMDQPQHF. In nucleotides, the CDR3 is TGTGCCAGTAGTCCCGACAGGGGGCGTTTTATGGATCAGCCCCAGCATTTT. Full variable domain (missing parts from reference TRBV19 and TRBJ1-5): DGGITQSPKYLFRKEGQNVTLSCEQNLNHDAMYWYRQDPGQGLRLIYYSQIVNDFQKGDIAEGYSVSREKKESFPLTVTSAQKNPTAFYLCASSPDRGRFMDQPQHFGDGTRLSIL.

CDR3 region: CASSQSGTLSGANVLTF. CDR3 DNA sequence: TGTGCCAGCAGTCAGAGCGGGACCCTCTCTGGGGCCAACGTCCTGACTTTC. The chain has TRBV27 and TRBJ2-6; 7 bases map to TRBD2. The germline V gene encodes CDR1 MNHEY and CDR2 SMNVEV (reference sequence). The V and J ends lost 5 bases and 0 bases, in that order; junction bases with no gene match: 7. This CDR3 region has 17 residues.

The gene calls are TRBV9 and TRBJ1-2; possibly TRBD1 for D (6 bases). Germline V gene sequence: CDR1 SGDLS, CDR2 YYNGEE. V was cut by 6 bases and J by 8 bases, with 14 bases left in between. The CDR3 sequence is 12 residues long. The CDR3 loop is CASNGQYQGYTF. CDR3 sequence (DNA): TGTGCCAGCAACGGACAGTATCAGGGCTACACCTTC.

The chain joins TRBV9 to TRBJ1-1, with TRBD1 as a possible D gene (5 bases). Trimming shortened V by 3 bases and J by 7 bases, and 13 bases separated the two germline ends. The CDR3 loop spans 13 amino acids. Germline V gene data show CDR1 as SGDLS and CDR2 as YYNGEE. CDR3 coding DNA: TGTGCCAGCAGCGCCCGGGTGGGGGGTGAAGCTTTCTTT. This gives the protein CASSARVGGEAFF.

CDR3 region: CASSSGGADTGELFF. The CDR3 region has the DNA TGTGCCAGCTCATCAGGCGGGGCGGACACCGGGGAGCTGTTTTTT. The chain employs TRBV18 and TRBJ2-2, with TRBD2 as a possible D gene (6 bases). The germline gives CDR1 KGHSH, CDR2 LQKENI. This CDR3 has 15 residues. V gave up 5 bases and J gave up 3 bases, with 13 bases separating them.

This rearrangement joins TRBV5-1 to TRBJ2-7; weak D call: TRBD1 (6 bases). CDR1 is SGHRS, CDR2 YFSETQ, per germline. CDR3 length equals 12 residues. V was cut by 4 bases and J by 8 bases, with 13 bases left in between. CDR3 nucleotide sequence: TGCGCCAGCAGCGAACAGGGAACACAGCAGTACTTC. It codes for CASSEQGTQQYF.

This chain connects TRBV4-3 to TRBJ1-4; 8 bases line up with TRBD1. CDR1 is LGHNA and CDR2 is YSLEER in the germline V gene. J gave up 5 bases and V 1 base, and 3 bases lay outside the gene matches. The length of the CDR3 is 15 residues. CDR3: CASSQGTGPNEKLFF. The CDR3 coding sequence is TGCGCCAGCAGCCAAGGGACAGGGCCCAATGAAAAACTGTTTTTT.